This T cell receptor (beta chain) was identified in a study of response to subunit inactivated influenza vaccine. Findings of the study overall: Authors proposed each seasonal influenza vaccination draws in few new T cells.

Germline values: CDR1 SGHTA, CDR2 FQGNSA. The CDR3 totals 16 residues. Trimming took 2 bases from V and 4 from J, leaving 15 bases between them. Details on this clonotype: Its antigen is still unknown.

Via MiXCR, TCRdb re-called the RT-PCR reads, giving one row per CDR3 protein. The repertoire holds about 780,000 distinct CDR3 sequences, with approximately 18% as singletons. The chain employs TRBV7-2 and TRBJ2-1, with D perhaps TRBD2 (6 bases). This receptor was taken from a man aged 50-60 years who received an inactivated influenza vaccine. The sample consisted of PBMCs from blood, taken roughly 5 days after vaccination. This chain's CDR3 is CASSLTGGRGYNEQFF. CDR3 coding DNA: TGTGCCAGCAGCTTAACCGGGGGAAGGGGATACAATGAGCAGTTCTTC.